The rows below give T cell receptor beta chains drawn from one sample of a study of patients and donors after allogeneic stem cell transplantation. TCRdb re-derived calls from the RT-PCR reads in MiXCR, one entry per CDR3 protein. The data show 200,000 to 250,000 distinct CDR3 sequences, roughly 13% seen once. The source material was blood, either unsorted or a sorted T cell fraction (not recorded which). The origin of the receptors is a human donor who was either an allogeneic HSCT recipient or a stem cell or donor lymphocyte infusion donor (not recorded which). It is not recorded whose cells these are; they may come from a transplant donor. CDR3s include the opening cysteine and the closing phenylalanine or tryptophan. D genes are given only for firm matches. Not every row has a clone size; where given, it reads once, few, many or a size class.

d_gene: NA; abundance: many; j_gene: TRBJ2-1; v_gene: TRBV5-1; CDR3nt: TGCGCCAGCAGCTTCGTAAAACTGGGGTTCAATGAGCAGTTCTTC; CDR3aa: CASSFVKLGFNEQFF
d_gene: NA; abundance: NA; j_gene: TRBJ2-3; v_gene: TRBV13; CDR3nt: TGTGCCAGCAGCTTTCTGAGACTAGGAAGGGACACAGATACGCAGTATTTT; CDR3aa: CASSFLRLGRDTDTQYF
d_gene: NA; abundance: NA; j_gene: TRBJ1-3; v_gene: TRBV7-9; CDR3nt: TGTGCCAGCAGCTTGGTGGGCGGGGACGTATATTTT; CDR3aa: CASSLVGGDVYF
d_gene: NA; abundance: NA; j_gene: TRBJ2-2; v_gene: TRBV5-5; CDR3nt: TGTGCCAGCAGCTTGGTGGCGGGCAGGGCCGCCACCGGGGAGCTGTTTTTT; CDR3aa: CASSLVAGRAATGELFF
d_gene: TRBD2; abundance: NA; j_gene: TRBJ2-3; v_gene: TRBV20-1; CDR3nt: TGCAGTGCTAGACGACTAGCAGTCACAGATACGCAGTATTTT; CDR3aa: CSARRLAVTDTQYF
d_gene: NA; abundance: many; j_gene: TRBJ2-3; v_gene: TRBV4-3; CDR3nt: TGCGCCAGCAGCCAAGAGCTGGTGGATACGCAGTATTTT; CDR3aa: CASSQELVDTQYF
d_gene: NA; abundance: many; j_gene: TRBJ1-5; v_gene: TRBV12-3/TRBV12-4; CDR3nt: TGTGCCAGCAGTTGGGGGGGGCCAGATCAGCCCCAGCATTTT; CDR3aa: CASSWGGPDQPQHF
d_gene: NA; abundance: few; j_gene: TRBJ2-7; v_gene: TRBV4-1; CDR3nt: TGCGCCAGCAGCCAACTTGCCTACTACGAGCAGTACTTC; CDR3aa: CASSQLAYYEQYF
d_gene: TRBD2; abundance: NA; j_gene: TRBJ2-1; v_gene: TRBV28; CDR3nt: TGTGCCAGCAGTTTATACGGTAGCGGGAGGTACAATGAGCAGTTCTTC; CDR3aa: CASSLYGSGRYNEQFF
d_gene: NA; abundance: few; j_gene: TRBJ2-1; v_gene: TRBV15; CDR3nt: TGTGCCACCAGCAGAGCCCCGGGACTGGACTACAATGAGCAGTTCTTC; CDR3aa: CATSRAPGLDYNEQFF
d_gene: TRBD1; abundance: many; j_gene: TRBJ2-7; v_gene: TRBV20-1; CDR3nt: TGCAGTGCTCCGGACAGGGGGGGGGGAAGCTCCTACGAGCAGTACTTC; CDR3aa: CSAPDRGGGSSYEQYF
d_gene: NA; abundance: NA; j_gene: TRBJ1-1; v_gene: TRBV5-6; CDR3nt: TGTGCCAGCAGCCCGGGGACATGGAACACTGAAGCTTTCTTT; CDR3aa: CASSPGTWNTEAFF
d_gene: NA; abundance: many; j_gene: TRBJ2-5; v_gene: TRBV7-9; CDR3nt: TGTGCCAGCAGCTTAGCGGGAGGTGGAGAGACCCAGTACTTC; CDR3aa: CASSLAGGGETQYF
d_gene: TRBD1; abundance: few; j_gene: TRBJ2-2; v_gene: TRBV18; CDR3nt: TGTGCCAGCTCACCCCGGACAGGGGGCCAGCTCAGGACCGGGGAGCTGTTTTTT; CDR3aa: CASSPRTGGQLRTGELFF
d_gene: NA; abundance: few; j_gene: TRBJ1-5; v_gene: TRBV24-1; CDR3nt: TGTGCCACCAGTATTGGGACCATCCCCAATCAGCCCCAGCATTTT; CDR3aa: CATSIGTIPNQPQHF
d_gene: NA; abundance: medium-sized; j_gene: TRBJ1-1; v_gene: TRBV11-2; CDR3nt: TGTGCCAGCAGCCTTTCCGCGAGAAGCCCTGAAGCTTTCTTT; CDR3aa: CASSLSARSPEAFF
d_gene: NA; abundance: NA; j_gene: TRBJ2-1; v_gene: TRBV7-2; CDR3nt: TGTGCCAGCAGCAAAACAGGGCGTGAGCAGTTCTTC; CDR3aa: CASSKTGREQFF
d_gene: NA; abundance: few; j_gene: TRBJ2-5; v_gene: TRBV24-1; CDR3nt: TGTGCCACCCCCGAGGTCGGGACGGGAGAGACCCAGTACTTC; CDR3aa: CATPEVGTGETQYF
d_gene: TRBD1; abundance: NA; j_gene: TRBJ1-1; v_gene: TRBV11-3; CDR3nt: TGTGCCAGCAGCTTAGCTCACCTTCGACAGGGGATTTTTGAAGCTTTCTTT; CDR3aa: CASSLAHLRQGIFEAFF
d_gene: TRBD1; abundance: few; j_gene: TRBJ2-2; v_gene: TRBV7-7; CDR3nt: TGTGCCAGCAGCAGGGGACAGGGTAGCACCACCGGGGAGCTGTTTTTT; CDR3aa: CASSRGQGSTTGELFF
d_gene: NA; abundance: NA; j_gene: TRBJ2-7; v_gene: TRBV6-2/TRBV6-3; CDR3nt: TGTGCCAGCAGTTACTCGACGGGTTGGGCCTACGAGCAGTACTTC; CDR3aa: CASSYSTGWAYEQYF
d_gene: TRBD2; abundance: NA; j_gene: TRBJ2-7; v_gene: TRBV7-2; CDR3nt: TGTGCCAGCAGCTTGGGACTAGCGGGGGGGCTTCCCCACGAGCAGTACTTC; CDR3aa: CASSLGLAGGLPHEQYF